Listed below are T cell receptor beta chains from one sample, sequenced in a study of cytomegalovirus exposure and HLA in healthy donors. Profiled with immunoSEQ multiplex PCR; TCRdb holds only in-frame clones, not every one. This sample carries 90,000 or so clones, roughly 70% of them seen once, and the ten largest clones take about 14%. The sample consisted of PBMCs. These receptors were obtained from a woman between 50 and 59 years old in good health and CMV-seropositive. CDR3s include the opening cysteine and the closing phenylalanine or tryptophan. Clone size appears in some rows only: once, few, many, or a class for an expanded clone.

J,size,V,CDR3
TRBJ1-5,NA,TRBV2,CASSGQGVQPQHF
TRBJ2-7,NA,TRBV27,CASSLTGAYEQYF
TRBJ2-6,NA,TRBV5-1,CASSLGASGANVLTF
TRBJ1-1,NA,TRBV28,CASSSRTGRGTEAFF
TRBJ2-7,few,TRBV7-9,CASSLERAGPYEQYF
TRBJ2-3,NA,TRBV5-8,CASSLGLAADTQYF
TRBJ2-3,NA,TRBV5-6,CASSLDGGWDTDTQYF
TRBJ1-2,NA,TRBV29-1,CSSVGGDYGYTF
TRBJ2-1,NA,TRBV7-9,CASSGRTSGLGEQFF
TRBJ2-7,NA,TRBV28,CASGPTAGGFISYEQYF
TRBJ1-6,NA,TRBV6-5,CASSPRGGHSPLHF
TRBJ1-1,NA,TRBV21-1,CASSKGGHENTEAFF
TRBJ2-7,NA,TRBV7-9,CSSSEPGPRGEQYF
TRBJ1-1,few,TRBV11-2,CASSLDPMNTEAFF
TRBJ2-7,few,TRBV29-1,CSVDQSGGVYEQYF
TRBJ1-2,NA,TRBV10-2,CASSHGPLYGYTF
TRBJ2-2,NA,TRBV5-1,CASSAGLAGVDFSGELFF
TRBJ2-5,few,TRBV7-3,CASSQQGRETQYF
TRBJ2-7,NA,TRBV15,CATRGQGREQYF
TRBJ2-1,NA,TRBV27,CASSELKAGFVGNEQFF
TRBJ2-7,few,TRBV6-6,CASRPDVSGLYF
TRBJ1-2,once,TRBV25-1,CASSEAYKDYGYTF
TRBJ2-1,NA,TRBV4-2,CASSQSPSGINYEQFF
TRBJ2-5,NA,TRBV28,CASSPKETQYF
TRBJ2-1,NA,TRBV7-3,CASSPRDSRDEQFF
TRBJ1-6,NA,TRBV6-5,CASSNGQGSSPLHF
TRBJ1-5,NA,TRBV2,CASSVGTGRPQHF
TRBJ2-3,NA,TRBV7-8,CASSTGTPDTQYF
TRBJ2-7,NA,TRBV28,CASSYLTQGQYYEQYF